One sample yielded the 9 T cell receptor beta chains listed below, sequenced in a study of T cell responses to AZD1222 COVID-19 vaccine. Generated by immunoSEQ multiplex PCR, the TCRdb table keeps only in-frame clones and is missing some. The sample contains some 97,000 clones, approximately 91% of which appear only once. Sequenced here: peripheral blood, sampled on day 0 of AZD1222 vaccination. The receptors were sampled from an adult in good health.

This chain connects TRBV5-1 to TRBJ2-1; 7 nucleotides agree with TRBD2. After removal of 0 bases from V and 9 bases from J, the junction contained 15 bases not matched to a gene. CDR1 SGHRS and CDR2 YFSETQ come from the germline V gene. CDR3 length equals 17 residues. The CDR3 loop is CASSLEGGQVMGREQFF. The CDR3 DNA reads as TGCGCCAGCAGCTTGGAGGGAGGGCAGGTGATGGGCCGTGAGCAGTTCTTC.

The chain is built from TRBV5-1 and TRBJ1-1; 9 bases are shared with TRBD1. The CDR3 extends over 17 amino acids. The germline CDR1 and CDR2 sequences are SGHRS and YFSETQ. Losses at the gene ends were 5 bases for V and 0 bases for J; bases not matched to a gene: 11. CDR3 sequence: CASSRQGGRLMNTEAFF. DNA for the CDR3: TGCGCCAGCAGTAGACAGGGGGGGCGTCTCATGAACACTGAAGCTTTCTTT.

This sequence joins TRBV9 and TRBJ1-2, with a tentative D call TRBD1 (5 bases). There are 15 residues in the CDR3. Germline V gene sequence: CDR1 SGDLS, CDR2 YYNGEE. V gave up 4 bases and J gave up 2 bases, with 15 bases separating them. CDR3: CASSPLVGVNYGYTF. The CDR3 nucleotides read TGTGCCAGCAGCCCGCTCGTAGGGGTGAACTATGGCTACACCTTC.

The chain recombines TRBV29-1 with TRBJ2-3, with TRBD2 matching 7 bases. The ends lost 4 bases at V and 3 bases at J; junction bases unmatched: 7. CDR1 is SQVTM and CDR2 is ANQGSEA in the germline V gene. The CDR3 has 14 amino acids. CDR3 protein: CSVVASGITDTQYF. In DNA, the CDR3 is TGCAGCGTTGTAGCTAGCGGAATTACAGATACGCAGTATTTT.

The DNA for the CDR3 is TGTGCCAGCAGCCCCTCGGGGGCATTGGGCAATCAGCCCCAGCATTTT. Residues: CASSPSGALGNQPQHF. The chain employs TRBV7-9 and TRBJ1-5, with D maybe TRBD1 (6 bases). The ends were cut back, 5 bases at V and 2 bases at J, with 16 bases in the middle. Germline V gives CDR1 SEHNR, CDR2 FQNEAQ (reference sequence). The CDR3 is 16 residues long.

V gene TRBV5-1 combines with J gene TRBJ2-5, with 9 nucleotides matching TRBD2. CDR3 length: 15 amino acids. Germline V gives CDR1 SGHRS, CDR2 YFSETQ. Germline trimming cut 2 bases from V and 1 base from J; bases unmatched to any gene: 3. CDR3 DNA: TGCGCCAGCAGCTTCGCGGGAGGGGCCCAAGAGACCCAGTACTTC. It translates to CASSFAGGAQETQYF. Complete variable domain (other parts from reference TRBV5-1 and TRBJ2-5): KAGVTQTPRYLIKTRGQQVTLSCSPISGHRSVSWYQQTPGQGLQFLFEYFSETQRNKGNFPGRFSGRQFSNSRSEMNVSTLELGDSALYLCASSFAGGAQETQYFGPGTRLLVL.

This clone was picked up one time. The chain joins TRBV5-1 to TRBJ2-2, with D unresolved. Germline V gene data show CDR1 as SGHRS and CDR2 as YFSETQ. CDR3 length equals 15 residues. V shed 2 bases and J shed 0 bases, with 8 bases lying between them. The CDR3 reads CASSFPTANTGELFF. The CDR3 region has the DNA TGCGCCAGCAGCTTCCCCACTGCGAACACCGGGGAGCTGTTTTTT.

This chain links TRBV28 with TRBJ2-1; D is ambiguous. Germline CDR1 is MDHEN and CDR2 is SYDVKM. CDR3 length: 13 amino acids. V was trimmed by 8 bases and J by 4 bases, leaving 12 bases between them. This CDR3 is CASSSQQYNEQFF. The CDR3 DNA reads TGTGCCAGCTCAAGCCAACAGTACAATGAGCAGTTCTTC. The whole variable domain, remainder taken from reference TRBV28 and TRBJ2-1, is DVKVTQSSRYLVKRTGEKVFLECVQDMDHENMFWYRQDPGLGLRLIYFSYDVKMKEKGDIPEGYSVSREKKERFSLILESASTNQTSMYLCASSSQQYNEQFFGPGTRLTVL.

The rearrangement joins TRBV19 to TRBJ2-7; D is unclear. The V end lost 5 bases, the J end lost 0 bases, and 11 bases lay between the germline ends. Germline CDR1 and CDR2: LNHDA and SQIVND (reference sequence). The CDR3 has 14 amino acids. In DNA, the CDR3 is TGTGCCAGTAGTTCTCGGCTATACTCCTACGAGCAGTACTTC. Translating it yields CASSSRLYSYEQYF.